This T cell receptor beta chain was retrieved from a study of blood T cell repertoires in COVID-19. Study-wide background: Whether acute or convalescent, the COVID-19 samples came from the United States, Italy and Spain. PBMCs, B-cell-depleted T cells, or T cells were the source of the cDNA or gDNA that made up the material.

This clone was observed a handful of times. The sample contains more than one DNA sequence encoding this CDR3. The CDR3 runs to 14 residues. Germline loops: CDR1 SGHRS, CDR2 YFSETQ. V was shortened by 0 bases and J by 4 bases, with 10 bases between the two germline ends. The method was immunoSEQ multiplex PCR; TCRdb's version includes in-frame clones alone and lacks a portion of them. The sample consists of about 220,000 clones, approximately 82% of them appearing once. The gene calls are TRBV5-1 and TRBJ2-5; D might be TRBD1 (6 bases). The source of this sequence is a man over 45 with active or convalescent COVID-19. The sample was peripheral blood. CDR3 DNA sequence: TGCGCCAGCAGCTTGGTACAGGGTGGAGAGACCCAGTACTTC. Translating gives CASSLVQGGETQYF.